The rows below give T cell receptor beta chains drawn from one sample of a study of blood T cell repertoires in COVID-19. The method was immunoSEQ multiplex PCR; TCRdb's version includes in-frame clones alone and lacks a portion of them. The table has some 420,000 clones, over 75% seen once. The sequenced material came from PBMCs or T cells enriched from blood (not recorded which). These receptors were collected from a young man who had recovered from COVID-19. CDR3s include the opening cysteine and the closing phenylalanine or tryptophan. D genes are given only for firm matches. A clone size is listed for some rows: how often the clone was seen (once, few, many), or a class if it is expanded.

v_gene,d_gene,abundance,j_gene,CDR3nt,CDR3aa
TRBV15,.,.,TRBJ2-6,TGTGCCACCAGCAGAGATCGCCAGTCTGGGGCCAACGTCCTGACTTTC,CATSRDRQSGANVLTF
TRBV11-2,.,.,TRBJ1-2,TGTGCCAGCAGCCCGGCCGCCGACAGGATTGGGGGCTATGGCTACACCTTC,CASSPAADRIGGYGYTF
TRBV12-3/TRBV12-4,TRBD1,.,TRBJ1-2,TGTGCCAGCAGTTACAGGGGTGGCTACACCTTC,CASSYRGGYTF
TRBV6-5,.,.,TRBJ1-6,TGTGCCAGCAGTTACTCGTTGAGGACTGGCGGTTCCCTCCACTTT,CASSYSLRTGGSLHF
TRBV14,.,.,TRBJ2-5,TGTGCCAGCAGCCAAGTGGGCCTGATTACCCAAGTGGAGACCCAGTACTTC,CASSQVGLITQVETQYF
TRBV2,TRBD2,.,TRBJ2-1,TGTGCCAGCAGGGAGGGGGTGGCTAGCGGGTACAATGAGCAGTTCTTC,CASREGVASGYNEQFF
TRBV7-7,TRBD1,.,TRBJ2-1,TGTGCTAGCAGCTTAGCCGGTACAGGGGGGTACAATGAGCAGTTCTTC,CASSLAGTGGYNEQFF
TRBV27,TRBD2,.,TRBJ2-1,TGTGCCAGCACTAGCGGGGTTTACAATGAGCAGTTCTTC,CASTSGVYNEQFF
TRBV27,TRBD2,many,TRBJ2-7,TGTGCCAGCAGAAGACTAGCGGGAGATGGCTACGAGCAGTACTTC,CASRRLAGDGYEQYF
TRBV19,TRBD1,.,TRBJ2-4,TGTGCCAGTAGCGCCGACAGGGGTAACATTCAGTACTTC,CASSADRGNIQYF
TRBV5-6,.,.,TRBJ1-6,TGTGCCAGCAGCAGCCCGGGGGGCTCTAATTCACCCCTCCACTTT,CASSSPGGSNSPLHF
TRBV7-3,.,once,TRBJ2-2,TGTGCCAGCAGCTTAAGGAGTGGGAGCACCGGGGAGCTGTTTTTT,CASSLRSGSTGELFF
TRBV13,TRBD1,once,TRBJ2-4,TGTGCCAGCAGCGTACAGGGGGTAGTAAATCAGTACTTC,CASSVQGVVNQYF
TRBV6-2/TRBV6-3,.,.,TRBJ2-1,TGTGCCAGCAGCAACCTAATCAACGGGGGGCAGTTCTTC,CASSNLINGGQFF
TRBV7-9,TRBD2,.,TRBJ2-5,TGTGCCAGCACCCCGGGCGGGAGGAAGCAAGAGACCCAGTACTTC,CASTPGGRKQETQYF
TRBV30,.,.,TRBJ1-1,TGTGCCTGGAGTACTCAGAGGGTTGGAGGCACTGAAGCTTTCTTT,CAWSTQRVGGTEAFF
TRBV2,TRBD2,.,TRBJ2-7,TGTGCCAGCAGGCTGGGACTAGCAGTTTACGAGCAGTACTTC,CASRLGLAVYEQYF
TRBV12-5,.,.,TRBJ1-1,TGTGCTAGTGGTCTAACCCCCCGGCGGGGCCTCAGAGCTTTCTTT,CASGLTPRRGLRAFF
TRBV21-1,.,.,TRBJ2-7,TGTGCCAGCAGCGCCGTGCTAGCGGGAGAAGGTTCCTACGAGCAGTACTTC,CASSAVLAGEGSYEQYF
TRBV20-1,TRBD2,.,TRBJ2-1,TGCAGTGCTAGTATAGCGGGAGGGCCGGACGAGCAGTTCTTC,CSASIAGGPDEQFF
TRBV4-1,.,.,TRBJ2-1,TGCGCCAGCAGCCAGACAGCGAGGATCCCCTACAATGAGCAGTTCTTC,CASSQTARIPYNEQFF
TRBV15,TRBD2,once,TRBJ2-7,TGTGCCACCAGCAGGGGCGGGAGCGGATCCTACGAGCAGTACTTC,CATSRGGSGSYEQYF
TRBV7-6,TRBD1,.,TRBJ2-1,TGTGCCAGCAGCTTAGGGACAGGGAAGGTGACTGAGCAGTTCTTC,CASSLGTGKVTEQFF
TRBV10-3,TRBD2,.,TRBJ2-7,TGTGCCATCAGTGGGACTAGCGGGAAAAACTACGAGCAGTACTTC,CAISGTSGKNYEQYF
TRBV11-2,.,.,TRBJ2-1,TGTGCCAGCACCCAGGATGACCCGGGAGCGAAGGATGAGCAGTTCTTC,CASTQDDPGAKDEQFF
TRBV5-8,TRBD1,.,TRBJ1-6,TGTGCCAGCAGCTTGGAAGCAGGGGGTAATTCACCCCTCCACTTT,CASSLEAGGNSPLHF
TRBV6-1,.,.,TRBJ2-7,TGTGCCAGCAGTGAAAAGGCTAGTCCGTACTTC,CASSEKASPYF
TRBV29-1,TRBD1,.,TRBJ1-1,TGCAGCGTCGGAGATGACAGGGCTCAAATTTTAGTCCACACTGAAGCTTTCTTT,CSVGDDRAQILVHTEAFF
TRBV3-1/TRBV3-2,TRBD2,.,TRBJ2-1,TGTGCCAGCAGCCAGAGAATCAGCGGGAGTAACAATGAGCAGTTCTTC,CASSQRISGSNNEQFF
TRBV5-4,TRBD2,.,TRBJ2-7,TGTGCCAGCAGCTACGGGACTAGCGTGTACGAGCAGTACTTC,CASSYGTSVYEQYF
TRBV6-4,.,.,TRBJ1-2,TGTGCCAGCAGTGACTCGCTTAGGGGTGGCTACACCTTC,CASSDSLRGGYTF
TRBV2,TRBD2,.,TRBJ2-5,TGTGCCAGCAGTGATGGGCGGGAGTTCTGGGGGAAGACCCAGTACTTC,CASSDGREFWGKTQYF
TRBV5-6,.,.,TRBJ1-6,TGTGCCAGCACCCGGGGGGTATCACCCCTCCACTTT,CASTRGVSPLHF
TRBV9,TRBD1,.,TRBJ2-7,TGTGCCAGCAGCGGAGGACAGGGGCAAACCTACGAGCAGTACTTC,CASSGGQGQTYEQYF
TRBV28,.,few,TRBJ2-3,TGTGCCAGCAGTTTATCGGGGGAATTCAGAGATACGCAGTATTTT,CASSLSGEFRDTQYF
TRBV11-2,TRBD1,.,TRBJ2-7,TGTGCCAGCAGCCAAGGGACAGGGGGTTACGAGCAGTACTTC,CASSQGTGGYEQYF
TRBV15,TRBD2,once,TRBJ2-4,TGTGCCACCAGCATTTGGGGGACTAGCAACATTCAGTACTTC,CATSIWGTSNIQYF
TRBV29-1,TRBD1,once,TRBJ2-1,TGCAGCGTTGAACTGGGGACAGGGGTTCATAATGAGCAGTTCTTC,CSVELGTGVHNEQFF
TRBV6-1,.,.,TRBJ2-3,TGTGCCAGCAGTGAATTGACGGGAGTACCCGATACGCAGTATTTT,CASSELTGVPDTQYF
TRBV28,TRBD2,.,TRBJ2-3,TGTGCCAGCGGACTCGGACAGGCCCTGACTAGCGGGAGGAGTAGAAATACGCAGTATTTT,CASGLGQALTSGRSRNTQYF
TRBV3-1/TRBV3-2,.,.,TRBJ1-6,TGTGCCAGCAGCCAAGACTTGGGCAGGGGTTCACCCCTCCACTTT,CASSQDLGRGSPLHF
TRBV12-3/TRBV12-4,TRBD1,.,TRBJ2-1,TGTGCCAGCAGGTCCAGGGGGAATGAGCAGTTCTTC,CASRSRGNEQFF
TRBV5-5,.,.,TRBJ2-7,TGTGCCAGCAGCTTGGGGCACGTTAATTCCTACGAGCAGTACTTC,CASSLGHVNSYEQYF
TRBV5-5,TRBD2,.,TRBJ2-7,TGTGCCAGCAGCGTGACTAGCGGGATATCCGAGCAGTACTTC,CASSVTSGISEQYF
TRBV2,.,.,TRBJ1-2,TGTGCCAGCAGAGCGTTGTTTGGGGCTTATAACTATGGCTACACCTTC,CASRALFGAYNYGYTF
TRBV19,.,once,TRBJ1-1,TGTGCCAGTAGTATTGGGGCTACTGAAGCTTTCTTT,CASSIGATEAFF
TRBV28,.,.,TRBJ2-3,TGTGCCAGCAGTTTCCCTGAGGACTACACAGATACGCAGTATTTT,CASSFPEDYTDTQYF
TRBV5-1,TRBD2,.,TRBJ2-3,TGCGCCAGCAGCAAGGGACTAGCGGGACTCACAGATACGCAGTATTTT,CASSKGLAGLTDTQYF
TRBV24-1,.,.,TRBJ1-2,TGTGCCACCAGTGATTTGTGGGGCGATGGCTACACCTTC,CATSDLWGDGYTF
TRBV5-1,.,.,TRBJ2-7,TGCGCCAGCAGCTTGGTTACAGGAGAAAGTTACGAGCAGTACTTC,CASSLVTGESYEQYF
TRBV10-3,.,.,TRBJ2-5,TGTGCCATCAGTGCCACAGGACATCAAGAGACCCAGTACTTC,CAISATGHQETQYF
TRBV28,TRBD1,.,TRBJ1-5,TGTGCCACCCGTTTCCCGGGACAGCTCAATCAGCCCCAGCATTTT,CATRFPGQLNQPQHF
TRBV3-1/TRBV3-2,TRBD2,.,TRBJ2-5,TGTGCCAGCAGCCATAGCGGGAGGGTCGGTGAGACCCAGTACTTC,CASSHSGRVGETQYF
TRBV5-5,TRBD2,.,TRBJ2-1,TGTGCCAGCAGCTTGGGACTAGCACCTGAGCAGTTCTTC,CASSLGLAPEQFF
TRBV7-2,TRBD2,.,TRBJ2-5,TGTGCCAGCAGCTTGGTAGCGGGGGAGCACCAGTACTTC,CASSLVAGEHQYF
TRBV30,.,.,TRBJ1-6,TGTGCCTGGAGTGTACAGGGAGATTCACCCCTCCACTTT,CAWSVQGDSPLHF
TRBV28,.,.,TRBJ2-7,TGTGCCAGCAGTAGAGGAAACGAGCAGTACTTC,CASSRGNEQYF
TRBV5-4,TRBD1,.,TRBJ2-6,TGTGCCAGCAGTCAGGATGTACAGGGGGCCGCGGCTGGGGCCAACGTCCTGACTTTC,CASSQDVQGAAAGANVLTF
TRBV24-1,.,.,TRBJ2-1,TGTGCCACCAGTGATTTTGAACAGGAGCAGTTCTTC,CATSDFEQEQFF
TRBV5-5,TRBD2,.,TRBJ2-7,TGTGCCAGCAGCCTGATAGGTGGCAGAGCGGGACTGCAAGCCTACGAGCAGTACTTC,CASSLIGGRAGLQAYEQYF